This T cell receptor (beta chain) comes out of a study of blood T cell repertoires in COVID-19. The data were produced by immunoSEQ multiplex PCR, yet TCRdb's version contains in-frame clones alone and is incomplete. The table includes about 480,000 clones, roughly 89% detected once. The CDR3 runs 19 residues. Germline assignment: CDR1 SGDLS and CDR2 YYNGEE. V lost 2 bases, J lost 5 bases, and 14 bases stayed unmatched. This chain links TRBV9 with TRBJ2-2; 11 bases align to TRBD2. The sequenced material came from peripheral blood. This receptor was obtained from a man aged 18 to 30 with COVID-19, enrolled during active disease. CDR3 residues: CASSVTLAGGPLATGELFF. CDR3 DNA: TGTGCCAGCAGCGTTACTTTAGCGGGGGGGCCGTTGGCGACCGGGGAGCTGTTTTTT.